These T cell receptor beta chains were read from a single sample in a study of a mutant IDH1 vaccine in newly diagnosed glioma. No antigen has been assigned to these receptors. Profiled with immunoSEQ multiplex PCR; TCRdb holds only in-frame clones, not every one. This table has about 21,000 clones, 85% to 90% appearing once. This sample comprised PBMCs, obtained from a glioma patient whose treatment included an IDH1 peptide vaccine. Every receptor here comes from a woman between 40 and 50 years old with glioma. CDR3s include the opening cysteine and the closing phenylalanine or tryptophan. D genes are given only for firm matches. Only part of the rows carry a size: once, few, many, or a class if the clone is expanded.

V gene	D gene	J gene	clone size	CDR3 protein	CDR3 DNA
TRBV6-5	TRBD1	TRBJ1-2	NA	CASSYNDRGYGYTF	TGTGCCAGCAGTTACAATGACAGGGGCTATGGCTACACCTTC
TRBV4-2	NA	TRBJ1-4	NA	CASSPGLGEKLFF	TGTGCCAGCAGCCCGGGACTCGGTGAAAAACTGTTTTTT
TRBV5-1	NA	TRBJ1-4	few	CASSLPGPGEKLFF	TGCGCCAGCAGCTTGCCGGGACCAGGTGAAAAACTGTTTTTT
TRBV6-1	TRBD1	TRBJ1-1	NA	CASLEVQGATEAFF	TGTGCCAGCTTAGAGGTACAGGGGGCGACTGAAGCTTTCTTT
TRBV9	NA	TRBJ2-2	NA	CASSPQGSTGELFF	TGTGCCAGCAGCCCCCAGGGTAGTACCGGGGAGCTGTTTTTT
TRBV19	TRBD2	TRBJ2-1	NA	CASSISAGAYNEQFF	TGTGCCAGTAGTATTTCAGCGGGAGCCTACAATGAGCAGTTCTTC
TRBV5-1	TRBD1	TRBJ2-7	NA	CASTISGTGASYEQYF	TGCGCCAGCACGATCTCGGGGACAGGGGCCTCCTACGAGCAGTACTTC
TRBV10-3	NA	TRBJ1-2	NA	CAARITARTGYTF	TGTGCCGCCCGCATAACCGCCAGGACCGGCTACACCTTC
TRBV4-1	NA	TRBJ1-1	NA	CASSQVPPGASNTEAFF	TGCGCCAGCAGCCAAGTCCCCCCCGGGGCCTCGAACACTGAAGCTTTCTTT
TRBV4-3	NA	TRBJ1-1	few	CASSQDPAGAQGNTEAFF	TGCGCCAGCAGCCAAGATCCGGCAGGGGCCCAAGGGAACACTGAAGCTTTCTTT
TRBV9	TRBD1	TRBJ2-5	once	CASSGGQGAGETQYF	TGTGCCAGCAGCGGAGGACAGGGGGCCGGGGAGACCCAGTACTTC
TRBV4-2	NA	TRBJ1-1	NA	CASSQGWGLNTEAFF	TGTGCCAGCAGCCAAGGATGGGGGTTAAACACTGAAGCTTTCTTT
TRBV30	NA	TRBJ2-2	NA	CAWTRGTNTGELFF	TGTGCCTGGACGCGCGGAACGAACACCGGGGAGCTGTTTTTT
TRBV6-5	TRBD1	TRBJ2-7	NA	CASSGDRTREQYF	TGTGCCAGCAGTGGGGACAGAACTCGGGAGCAGTACTTC
TRBV5-1	NA	TRBJ2-5	once	CASSLEGISGETQYF	TGCGCCAGCAGCTTGGAAGGTATTAGCGGAGAGACCCAGTACTTC
TRBV5-6	NA	TRBJ1-2	NA	CASSRLRVIDYGYTF	TGTGCCAGCAGCAGACTACGGGTAATTGACTATGGCTACACCTTC
TRBV18	NA	TRBJ1-2	NA	CASSQGTRYGYTF	TGTGCCAGCTCACAAGGGACACGGTATGGCTACACCTTC